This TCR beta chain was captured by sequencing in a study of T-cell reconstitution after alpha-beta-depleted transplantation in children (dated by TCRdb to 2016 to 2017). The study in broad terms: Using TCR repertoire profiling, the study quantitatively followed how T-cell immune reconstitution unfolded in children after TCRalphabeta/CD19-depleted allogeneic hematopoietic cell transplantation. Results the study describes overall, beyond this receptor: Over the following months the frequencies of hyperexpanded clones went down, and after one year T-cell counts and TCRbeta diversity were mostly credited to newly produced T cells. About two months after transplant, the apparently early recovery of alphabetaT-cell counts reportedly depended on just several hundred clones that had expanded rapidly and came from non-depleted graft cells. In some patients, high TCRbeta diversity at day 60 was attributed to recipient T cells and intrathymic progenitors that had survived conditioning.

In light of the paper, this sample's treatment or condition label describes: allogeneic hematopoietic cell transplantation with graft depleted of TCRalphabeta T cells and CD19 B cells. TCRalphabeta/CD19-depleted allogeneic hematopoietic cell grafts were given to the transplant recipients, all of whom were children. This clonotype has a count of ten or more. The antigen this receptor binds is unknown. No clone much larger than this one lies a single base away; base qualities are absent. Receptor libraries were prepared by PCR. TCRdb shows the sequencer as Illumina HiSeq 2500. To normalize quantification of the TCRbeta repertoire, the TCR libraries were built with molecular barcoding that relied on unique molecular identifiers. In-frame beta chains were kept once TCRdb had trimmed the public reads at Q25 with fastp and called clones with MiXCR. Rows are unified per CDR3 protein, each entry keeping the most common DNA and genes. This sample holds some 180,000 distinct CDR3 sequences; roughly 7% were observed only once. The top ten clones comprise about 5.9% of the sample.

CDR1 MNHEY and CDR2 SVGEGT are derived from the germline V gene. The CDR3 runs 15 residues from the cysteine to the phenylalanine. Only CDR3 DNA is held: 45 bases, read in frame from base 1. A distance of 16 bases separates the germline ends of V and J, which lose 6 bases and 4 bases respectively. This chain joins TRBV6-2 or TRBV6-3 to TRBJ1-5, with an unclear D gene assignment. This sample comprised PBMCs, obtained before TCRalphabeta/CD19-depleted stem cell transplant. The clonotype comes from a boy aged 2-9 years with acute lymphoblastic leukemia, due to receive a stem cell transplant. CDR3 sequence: CASSLRISVNQPQHF. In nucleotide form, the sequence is TGTGCCAGCAGCTTAAGGATCAGTGTTAATCAGCCCCAGCATTTT.